The present T cell receptor (beta chain) was sequenced within a study of glioma-infiltrating T cells after dendritic cell vaccination. The wider study: At biweekly intervals, patients got three intradermal dendritic cell vaccine injections.

The CDR3 covers 15 residues. Trimming removed 1 base from V and 2 bases from J, with 9 bases in between. Germline V CDR1 and CDR2: LNHNV, YYDKDF (reference sequence). Up to 2 ug genomic DNA was used for TCRB CDR3 amplification. Some clones are missing from TCRdb's copy, which holds only in-frame ones; the method was immunoSEQ multiplex PCR. The sample gives tens of thousands of clones, around nine tenths of which show up once; approximately 2.1% is in the top ten. The time point here: after dendritic cell vaccination, including at tumor progression/relapse. This TCR came from a human donor with glioblastoma. The sample consisted of blood, taken after dendritic cell vaccination. V is TRBV15 and J is TRBJ1-5, with D tentatively TRBD1 (6 bases). CDR3 sequence (DNA): TGTGCCACCAGCAGAGCAGGGGACCGCAATCAGCCCCAGCATTTT. Amino acid sequence: CATSRAGDRNQPQHF. Full variable domain (rest looked up from reference TRBV15 and TRBJ1-5): DAMVIQNPRYQVTQFGKPVTLSCSQTLNHNVMYWYQQKSSQAPKLLFHYYDKDFNNEADTPDNFQSRRPNTSFCFLDIRSPGLGDTAMYLCATSRAGDRNQPQHFGDGTRLSIL.